Shown below are 10 T cell receptor beta chains from a single sample sequenced in a study of CD8 T cells in Susac syndrome. The RNA, about 0.45 to 1 ug, was put through reverse transcription using random hexamers. Each CDR3 protein is one row after TCRdb ran MiXCR on the immunoSEQ multiplex PCR reads. The sample shows about 84,000 distinct CDR3 sequences, 80% to 95% of them seen only once. Material: CD8+ T cells from PBMCs. The source is a human donor in good health.

This chain uses TRBV2 with TRBJ1-1; D gene unclear. Trimming shortened V by 9 bases and J by 4 bases, and 12 bases separated the two germline ends. The CDR3 consists of 12 residues. Germline CDR1 reads SNHLY; CDR2 reads FYNNEI. The CDR3 protein is CASDRGSTEAFF. The CDR3 nucleotides are TGTGCCAGTGATCGGGGAAGCACTGAAGCTTTCTTT.

Here the CDR3 reads CASRTGATEAFF. The CDR3 DNA reads as TGTGCCAGCAGAACAGGGGCCACTGAAGCTTTCTTT. The chain joins TRBV12-3 or TRBV12-4 to TRBJ1-1; 7 bases are shared with TRBD1. V lost 6 bases, J lost 4 bases, and 2 bases stayed unmatched. The CDR3 totals 12 residues.

In its sample, this clonotype was seen once. The CDR3, as DNA: TGTGCCAGCAGCGGTCCTAGGGGGGGGCAGTTCTTC. Translated: CASSGPRGGQFF. The chain has TRBV9 and TRBJ2-1; the D gene is possibly TRBD2 (7 bases). Germline V gene sequence: CDR1 SGDLS, CDR2 YYNGEE. V gave up 3 bases and J gave up 12 bases, with 13 bases separating them. The CDR3 spans 12 residues.

The rearrangement joins TRBV19 to TRBJ2-1; the match to TRBD1 covers 7 bases. The V segment lost 7 bases and the J segment 1 base; nucleotides outside the gene matches: 4. Germline V gives CDR1 LNHDA, CDR2 SQIVND (reference sequence). CDR3 length equals 14 residues. The CDR3 coding sequence is TGTGCCAGTATAAACAGGGGATCCTACAATGAGCAGTTCTTC. As protein: CASINRGSYNEQFF.

J is TRBJ2-1 and V is TRBV13, with D possibly matching TRBD1 (6 bases). The V gene lost 5 bases and the J gene lost 12 bases, with 14 bases spanning the gap. Germline V gene data show CDR1 as PRHDT and CDR2 as FYEKMQ (reference sequence). The CDR3 runs 12 residues. Here the CDR3 reads CASSRGQSGQFF. The CDR3 coding sequence is TGTGCCAGCAGCCGCGGACAGTCCGGGCAGTTCTTC. Together with reference TRBV13 and TRBJ2-1, the CDR3 gives the full variable domain: AAGVIQSPRHLIKEKRETATLKCYPIPRHDTVYWYQQGPGQDPQFLISFYEKMQSDKGSIPDRFSAQQFSDYHSELNMSSLELGDSALYFCASSRGQSGQFFGPGTRLTVL.

This chain uses TRBV19 with TRBJ1-5; the D is unclear. The CDR3 is 14 amino acids. V dropped 10 bases and J dropped 5 bases, with 18 bases sitting between them. The germline gives CDR1 LNHDA, CDR2 SQIVND (reference sequence). CDR3 amino acids: CATEMGGLHQPQHF. CDR3 coding DNA: TGTGCCACTGAAATGGGAGGTCTCCATCAGCCCCAGCATTTT.

V and J are TRBV7-9 and TRBJ2-1; the D gene could be TRBD1 or TRBD2 (5 bases each). Germline V gives CDR1 SEHNR, CDR2 FQNEAQ (reference sequence). This CDR3 is 15 amino acids long. Trimming cost V 3 bases and J 6 bases, with 15 bases left between them. This CDR3 is CASSFRQGVPNEQFF. The CDR3 nucleotides read TGTGCCAGCAGCTTCAGGCAGGGAGTTCCCAATGAGCAGTTCTTC.

The chain links TRBV19 to TRBJ2-7; no definite D call. The CDR3 covers 11 residues. Trimming took 8 bases from V and 6 from J, leaving 11 bases between them. Germline values: CDR1 LNHDA, CDR2 SQIVND (reference sequence). CDR3 residues: CASGVQLEQYF. The DNA of the CDR3 is TGTGCCAGTGGTGTCCAACTCGAGCAGTACTTC.

V is TRBV15 and J is TRBJ1-2; possibly TRBD1 for D (5 bases). The germline V gene has CDR1 LNHNV and CDR2 YYDKDF (reference sequence). The CDR3 is 14 amino acids. V lost 1 base, J lost 5 bases, and 11 bases lay in between. In DNA form, the CDR3 reads TGTGCCACCAGCAGAGCCGGGACTCCTTATGGCTACACCTTC. It is translated as CATSRAGTPYGYTF.

This chain connects TRBV2 to TRBJ2-1; D is unclear. Trimming removed 6 bases from V and 12 bases from J, with 9 bases in between. The CDR3 consists of 10 residues. CDR1 and CDR2 (germline): SNHLY, FYNNEI. CDR3 in DNA: TGTGCCAGCAGCGGAATCGGGCAGTTCTTC. It specifies CASSGIGQFF.